The 28 T cell receptor beta chains listed next were all sequenced from one sample in a study of blood T cell repertoires in COVID-19. Generated by immunoSEQ multiplex PCR, the TCRdb table keeps only in-frame clones and is missing some. The sample yields 200,000 to 250,000 clones, roughly four fifths seen once. The sample taken for sequencing was peripheral blood. These receptors were obtained from a man aged 50 to 60 with acute or convalescent COVID-19.

The V gene is TRBV3-1 (or the pseudogene TRBV3-2), the J gene TRBJ2-2; 8 bases fit TRBD1. The germline CDR1 and CDR2 sequences are LGHDT and YNNKEL (reference sequence). Trimming cost V 7 bases and J 4 bases; bases outside gene matches: 8. This CDR3 is 15 amino acids long. CDR3 nucleotides: TGTGCCAGCACCCAGGGGGCCTGGGGCACCGGGGAGCTGTTTTTT. Protein product: CASTQGAWGTGELFF.

V and J are TRBV9 and TRBJ2-7; a possible D gene is TRBD2 (6 bases). The CDR3 covers 14 residues. V lost 2 bases and J lost 1, with 10 bases in between. From germline, CDR1 is SGDLS and CDR2 YYNGEE. The CDR3 sequence: CASSVSSGSYEQYF. The DNA of the CDR3 is TGTGCCAGCAGCGTTAGTAGCGGATCCTACGAGCAGTACTTC.

This chain links TRBV6-5 with TRBJ1-2, with D possibly matching TRBD1 (5 bases). CDR1 and CDR2 (germline): MNHEY, SVGAGI. The CDR3 spans 16 residues. V was clipped by 2 bases and J by 0 bases, with 13 bases between them. The CDR3 sequence is CASSYGALRANYGYTF. The CDR3 nucleotides are TGTGCCAGCAGTTACGGGGCACTACGAGCTAACTATGGCTACACCTTC.

The chain carries TRBV5-6 and TRBJ2-3, with D tentatively TRBD1 (6 bases). The V gene lost 4 bases and the J gene lost 6 bases, with 15 bases spanning the gap. The CDR3 sequence is 14 residues long. CDR1 SGHDT and CDR2 YYEEEE come from the germline V gene. For the CDR3, the DNA is TGTGCCAGCAGCGGGGTGGGGGCGGAGGATACGCAGTATTTT. It yields the protein CASSGVGAEDTQYF. Full variable domain (outside the CDR3, taken from reference TRBV5-6 and TRBJ2-3): DAGVTQSPTHLIKTRGQQVTLRCSPKSGHDTVSWYQQALGQGPQFIFQYYEEEERQRGNFPDRFSGHQFPNYSSELNVNALLLGDSALYLCASSGVGAEDTQYFGPGTRLTVL.

CDR3: CASSQAPTGSGANVLTF. CDR3 sequence (DNA): TGTGCCAGCAGCCAAGCCCCTACAGGTTCTGGGGCCAACGTCCTGACTTTC. The rearrangement links TRBV7-3 to TRBJ2-6; possibly TRBD1 for D (5 bases). This CDR3 is 17 amino acids long. Germline loops: CDR1 SGHTA, CDR2 FQGTGA. Between the trimmed V and J ends, which lost 5 bases and 1 base, there was a span of 15 bases.

This clone was seen just once. This sequence joins TRBV23-1 and TRBJ2-3; 14 nucleotides match TRBD2. TRBV23-1 is placed among ORFs of uncertain function. J was trimmed by 2 bases and V by 4 bases; bases with no gene match: 8. This CDR3 region has 18 residues. CDR3 sequence (DNA): TGCGCCAGCAGTCTCGCGGGGACTAGCGGGGGCGTCACAGATACGCAGTATTTT. Residues: CASSLAGTSGGVTDTQYF.

The chain couples TRBV6-2 or TRBV6-3 to TRBJ1-5; D may be TRBD1 (5 bases). Trimming shortened V by 2 bases and J by 8 bases, and 16 bases separated the two germline ends. Per germline, CDR1 MNHEY and CDR2 SVGEGT. The length of the CDR3 is 15 residues. The DNA of the CDR3 is TGTGCCAGCAGTTACCTGGGGGGGAGGTTGGAGCCCCAGCATTTT. Protein sequence: CASSYLGGRLEPQHF.

The V call is TRBV9, the J call TRBJ2-7, with no clear D. CDR1 is SGDLS, CDR2 YYNGEE, per germline. V was shortened by 3 bases and J by 2 bases, with 9 bases between the two germline ends. The CDR3 runs 13 residues. As DNA, the CDR3 is TGTGCCAGCAGCGCTACTCCCACCTACGAGCAGTACTTC. It translates to CASSATPTYEQYF.

The gene calls are TRBV3-1 (or the pseudogene TRBV3-2) and TRBJ1-4; TRBD1 agrees at 11 bases. Germline V gene data show CDR1 as LGHDT and CDR2 as YNNKEL (reference sequence). V shed 5 bases and J 7 bases; nucleotides not matched to a gene: 3. This CDR3 comprises 14 residues. CDR3 coding DNA: TGTGCCAGCAGCTGGGGACAGGGGGTTGAAAAACTGTTTTTT. Amino acid sequence: CASSWGQGVEKLFF.

This clone has only a few counts. The chain carries TRBV2 and TRBJ2-1; 9 bases are shared with TRBD2. There are 14 residues in the CDR3. CDR1 is SNHLY, CDR2 FYNNEI, per germline. Trimming cost V 3 bases and J 8 bases; bases outside gene matches: 5. The CDR3 sequence is CASSEGQREDEQFF. DNA of the CDR3: TGTGCCAGCAGTGAGGGACAGCGGGAGGATGAGCAGTTCTTC.

The V and J genes are TRBV4-1 and TRBJ2-7; TRBD1 is a possible D gene (6 bases). Germline CDR1 is MGHRA and CDR2 is YSYEKL. The V and J ends lost 3 bases and 3 bases respectively, with 9 bases between them. The CDR3 has 13 amino acids. CDR3 in DNA: TGCGCCAGCAGCCAGACAGGAGGCTACGAGCAGTACTTC. It encodes CASSQTGGYEQYF.

The J gene is TRBJ1-2, the V gene TRBV6-5; D call uncertain. From germline, CDR1 is MNHEY and CDR2 SVGAGI. Trimming stripped 6 bases from V and 2 bases from J, with 13 bases between. The CDR3 loop spans 14 amino acids. The CDR3, as DNA: TGTGCCAGCAGAGTGAGACACCGAAACTATGGCTACACCTTC. Its translation: CASRVRHRNYGYTF.

The chain joins TRBV2 to TRBJ1-5; 10 bases fit TRBD1. The V segment lost 8 bases and the J segment 6 bases; nucleotides outside the gene matches: 4. The CDR3 totals 13 residues. From germline, CDR1 is SNHLY and CDR2 FYNNEI. CDR3 sequence: CASSTGGSQPQHF. In nucleotides, the CDR3 is TGTGCCAGCTCGACAGGGGGCAGTCAGCCCCAGCATTTT.

The rearrangement links TRBV5-1 to TRBJ2-2; 10 bases fit TRBD2. Germline CDR1 reads SGHRS; CDR2 reads YFSETQ. The CDR3 is 15 residues long. V dropped 3 bases and J dropped 3; count of bases not matched to a gene: 2. The CDR3 DNA reads as TGCGCCAGCAGCTCGCTAGCGGGAGACACCGGGGAGCTGTTTTTT. It yields the protein CASSSLAGDTGELFF.

V is TRBV6-1 and J is TRBJ2-7; 11 bases match TRBD1. With 3 bases clipped from V and 6 bases from J, the junction kept 7 bases outside the gene matches. This CDR3 spans 15 amino acids. From germline, CDR1 is MNHNS and CDR2 SASEGT. The CDR3 sequence is CASSDPWTGGPEQYF. In DNA, the CDR3 is TGTGCCAGCAGTGATCCATGGACAGGGGGCCCCGAGCAGTACTTC.

The V gene is TRBV10-1, the J gene TRBJ1-3; the D gene is possibly TRBD1 (5 bases). CDR1 and CDR2 (germline): WNHNN, SYGVQD (reference sequence). The CDR3 is made up of 16 amino acids. V was clipped by 8 bases and J by 4 bases, with 21 bases between them. The CDR3 DNA reads TGCGCCAGCGATGAAAGCAGGGTTTTCCCCGGAAACACCATATATTTT. This codes for CASDESRVFPGNTIYF.

This chain connects TRBV5-6 to TRBJ1-5; 7 bases match TRBD1. J lost 10 bases, V lost 1 base, and 8 bases had no gene match. The CDR3 totals 14 residues. Germline V gene lookup returns CDR1 SGHDT and CDR2 YYEEEE. CDR3: CASSLSGKGAPQHF. The CDR3 bases are TGTGCCAGCAGCTTGTCTGGGAAGGGGGCTCCCCAGCATTTT.

The rearrangement uses TRBV12-3 or TRBV12-4 and TRBJ2-3, with a possible D match to TRBD2 (6 bases). CDR3 size: 12 residues. V was clipped by 4 bases and J by 11 bases, with 13 bases between them. This CDR3 is CASSSRRGEQYF. CDR3 in DNA: TGTGCCAGCAGTTCCCGGCGGGGTGAGCAGTATTTT.

V and J are TRBV4-2 and TRBJ1-6, with TRBD1 as a possible D gene (6 bases). Trimming shortened V by 0 bases and J by 9 bases, and 21 bases separated the two germline ends. This CDR3 spans 18 amino acids. Germline V gene lookup returns CDR1 LGHNA and CDR2 YNFKEQ. CDR3 bases: TGTGCCAGCAGCCAAGATCAACCCGGGGGGACACGGAGTTCACCCCTCCACTTT. Translation gives CASSQDQPGGTRSSPLHF.

The chain couples TRBV28 to TRBJ2-7; a possible D gene is TRBD1 (6 bases). CDR1 and CDR2 (germline): MDHEN, SYDVKM. Trimming pared 9 bases from V and 2 bases from J, leaving 17 bases between. The CDR3 runs 14 residues. The CDR3 DNA is TGTGCCAGTACCCTACAGGGTGGGGCCTACGAGCAGTACTTC. Its protein product is CASTLQGGAYEQYF.

This clone showed up just a few times. The chain carries TRBV9 and TRBJ2-1; TRBD2 aligns across 7 bases. Germline lookup yields CDR1 SGDLS and CDR2 YYNGEE. After removal of 3 bases from V and 5 bases from J, the junction contained 11 bases not matched to a gene. This CDR3 has 16 residues. The CDR3 loop is CASSAMTGGLDNEQFF. The CDR3 nucleotides are TGTGCCAGCAGCGCCATGACGGGAGGTCTTGACAATGAGCAGTTCTTC.

In its sample, this clone was seen a few times. The chain has TRBV5-1 and TRBJ1-4; no definite D call. The CDR3 is 14 amino acids. Germline V gives CDR1 SGHRS, CDR2 YFSETQ. The ends were cut back, 5 bases at V and 0 bases at J, with 8 bases in the middle. The CDR3 bases are TGCGCCAGCAGTCAGGATTCAACTAATGAAAAACTGTTTTTT. This gives the protein CASSQDSTNEKLFF.

This clone was seen just once. This chain links TRBV2 with TRBJ1-4; 7 bases align to TRBD1. J was trimmed by 4 bases and V by 8 bases; bases with no gene match: 4. CDR3 length: 13 residues. CDR1 and CDR2 (germline): SNHLY, FYNNEI. The DNA for the CDR3 is TGTGCCAGCCTCCGGGACAGTAATGAAAAACTGTTTTTT. Protein product: CASLRDSNEKLFF.

The chain recombines TRBV28 with TRBJ1-2; possible D gene TRBD1, 6 bases. The V end lost 4 bases, the J end lost 4 bases, and 16 bases lay between the germline ends. The germline V gene has CDR1 MDHEN and CDR2 SYDVKM. The CDR3 extends over 15 amino acids. The CDR3: CASSSGVGQPYGYTF. CDR3 coding DNA: TGTGCCAGCAGTTCAGGGGTGGGGCAGCCCTATGGCTACACCTTC.

The V call is TRBV19, the J call TRBJ2-1; TRBD2 is a possible D gene (6 bases). The CDR3 length is 13 residues. Trimming took off 5 bases at V and 4 bases at J, with 9 bases between the two ends. Germline V lookup: CDR1 LNHDA, CDR2 SQIVND (reference sequence). CDR3 sequence (DNA): TGTGCCAGTAGTGCCGGGACTTACAATGAGCAGTTCTTC. Translated: CASSAGTYNEQFF.

The chain carries TRBV5-4 and TRBJ2-3, with TRBD2 identical over 15 bases. The germline gives CDR1 SGHNT, CDR2 YYREEE (reference sequence). V lost 4 bases and J lost 6; bases outside the gene matches: 3. CDR3 length: 15 amino acids. CDR3 sequence: CASSQGLAGGDTQYF. The CDR3 bases are TGTGCCAGCAGCCAAGGACTAGCGGGAGGGGATACGCAGTATTTT.

This clone occurred once. The gene calls are TRBV30 and TRBJ2-7; the match to TRBD2 covers 7 bases. CDR1 is GTSNPN and CDR2 is SVGIG in the germline V gene (reference sequence). The J segment lost 6 bases and the V segment lost 7 bases, leaving 9 bases of the junction unmatched. The length of the CDR3 is 12 residues. The CDR3 here is CASYMWGGEQYF. The DNA for the CDR3 is TGTGCCTCTTATATGTGGGGGGGCGAGCAGTACTTC.

J is TRBJ2-2 and V is TRBV30, with TRBD1 as a possible D gene (5 bases). V was clipped by 3 bases and J by 6 bases, with 23 bases between them. Germline lookup yields CDR1 GTSNPN and CDR2 SVGIG (reference sequence). The CDR3 is 17 residues long. The CDR3 DNA is TGTGCCTGGAGGCCCCGGAAGGGGTTAAGAGTGGCCGGGGAGCTGTTTTTT. This encodes CAWRPRKGLRVAGELFF.